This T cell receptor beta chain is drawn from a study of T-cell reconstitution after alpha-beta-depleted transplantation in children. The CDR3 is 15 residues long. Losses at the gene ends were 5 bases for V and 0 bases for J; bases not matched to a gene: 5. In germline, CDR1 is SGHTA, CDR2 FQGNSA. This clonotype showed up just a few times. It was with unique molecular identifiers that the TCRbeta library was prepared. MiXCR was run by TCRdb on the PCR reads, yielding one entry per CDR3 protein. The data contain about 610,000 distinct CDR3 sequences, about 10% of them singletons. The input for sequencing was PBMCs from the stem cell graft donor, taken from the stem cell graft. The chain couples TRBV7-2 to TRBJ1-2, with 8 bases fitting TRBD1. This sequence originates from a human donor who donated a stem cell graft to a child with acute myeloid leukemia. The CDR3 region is CASSKPDRANYGYTF. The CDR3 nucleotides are TGTGCCAGCAGCAAACCGGACAGGGCTAACTATGGCTACACCTTC.